This T cell receptor beta chain was recorded in a study of Graves' ophthalmopathy and Graves' hyperthyroidism. Study-level results: The study's model predicted ophthalmopathy progression at 70.59% sensitivity and about 72% specificity. A model of 13 signatures distinguished ophthalmopathy from stable hyperthyroidism at less than 90% sensitivity and about 80% specificity.

The CDR3 runs 14 residues. V trimming: 4 bases; J trimming: 6 bases; junction bases outside the gene matches: 8. Germline CDR1 is LGHNA and CDR2 is YNFKEQ. Other autoimmune diseases, uncontrolled infections, pregnancy or lactation led to the exclusion of patients. Clinicians made diagnoses from clinical symptoms, serum thyroxine, TRAb, thyroid ultrasound and orbital computed tomography. This clonotype was seen at least ten times. The antigen is not known. Investigators amplified TCR beta CDR3 regions from RNA transcripts. First-round RT-PCR with HTBI primers preceded a second-round multiplex PCR. TCRdb fed the multiplex PCR reads into MiXCR, producing one record per CDR3 protein. The sample contains 200,000 to 250,000 distinct CDR3 sequences, about a fifth of which appear only once.

This clonotype originated in a woman in her fifties or sixties with Graves' ophthalmopathy. Sequenced material: peripheral blood. V usage is TRBV4-2 and J usage is TRBJ2-7, with 8 nucleotides matching TRBD1. The CDR3 region has the DNA TGTGCCAGCAGCCCTTACAGGGGGGTTGGCGAGCAGTACTTC. It specifies CASSPYRGVGEQYF.